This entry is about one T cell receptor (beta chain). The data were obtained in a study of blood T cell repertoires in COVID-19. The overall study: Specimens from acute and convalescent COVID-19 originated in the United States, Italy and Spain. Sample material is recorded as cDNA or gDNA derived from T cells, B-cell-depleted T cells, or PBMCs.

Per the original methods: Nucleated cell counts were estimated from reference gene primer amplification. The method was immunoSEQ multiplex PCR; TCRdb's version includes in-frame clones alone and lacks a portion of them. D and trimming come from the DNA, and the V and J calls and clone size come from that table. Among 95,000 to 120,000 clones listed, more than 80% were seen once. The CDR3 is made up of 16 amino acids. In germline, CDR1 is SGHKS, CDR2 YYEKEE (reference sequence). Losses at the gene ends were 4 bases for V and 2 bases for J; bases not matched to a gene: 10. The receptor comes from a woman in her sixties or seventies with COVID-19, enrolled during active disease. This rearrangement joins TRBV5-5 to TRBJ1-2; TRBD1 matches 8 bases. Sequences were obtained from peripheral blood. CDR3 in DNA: TGTGCCAGCAGCCAGGGGGCGCGATCCCGCAACTATGGCTACACCTTC. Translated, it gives CASSQGARSRNYGYTF.